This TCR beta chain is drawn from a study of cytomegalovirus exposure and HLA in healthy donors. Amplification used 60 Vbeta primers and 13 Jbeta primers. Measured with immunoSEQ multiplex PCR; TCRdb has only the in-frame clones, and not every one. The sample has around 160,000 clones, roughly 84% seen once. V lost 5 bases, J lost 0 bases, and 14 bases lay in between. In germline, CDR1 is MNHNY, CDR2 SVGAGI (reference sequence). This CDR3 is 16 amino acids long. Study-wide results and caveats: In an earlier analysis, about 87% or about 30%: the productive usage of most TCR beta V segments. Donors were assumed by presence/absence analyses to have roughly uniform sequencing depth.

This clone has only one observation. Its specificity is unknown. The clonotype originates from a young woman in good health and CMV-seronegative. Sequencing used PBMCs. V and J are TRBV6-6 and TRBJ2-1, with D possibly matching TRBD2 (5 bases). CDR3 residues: CASSHEDYPSYNEQFF. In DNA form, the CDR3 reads TGTGCCAGCAGTCATGAAGACTACCCCTCCTACAATGAGCAGTTCTTC.